This TCR beta chain is from a study of Ad26.COV2.S vaccination and SARS-CoV-2 variants. Noted treatment: approximately 18 received Ad26.COV2.S at low or high dose, single or two shots; 5 received placebo; per-sample allocation not given. Day 63 after the first injection of vaccine or placebo was the sampling time. Wuhan-strain spike was delivered by a replication-incompetent Ad26 vector. TCRdb's table, derived via immunoSEQ multiplex PCR, lists solely in-frame clones and lacks some. The data contain 330,000 or so clones, approximately 87% of them singletons. V was pared by 1 base and J by 0 bases, with 8 bases between. The CDR3 contains 15 residues. Germline-derived CDR1 and CDR2 are SGHNT and YENEEA.

This clonotype was sampled from a person between 18 and 59 years old who received the Ad26.COV2.S COVID-19 vaccine or a placebo. The sequenced sample was peripheral blood, obtained in a trial of Ad26.COV2.S vaccine versus placebo. The chain recombines TRBV11-3 with TRBJ2-3; no definite D call. The CDR3 DNA sequence: TGTGCCAGCAGCTTAGGGGTAGGGAGCACAGATACGCAGTATTTT. Translated: CASSLGVGSTDTQYF.